The source of this T cell receptor beta chain is a study of Ad26.COV2.S vaccination and SARS-CoV-2 variants. Background on the study: Donor got 5x10^10 or 1x10^11 viral particles of Ad26.COV2.S.

Germline loops: CDR1 MNHEY, CDR2 SVGEGT. CDR3 length: 14 residues. V lost 6 bases to trimming and J lost 6 bases, with 15 bases between them. Assay: immunoSEQ multiplex PCR; the TCRdb copy retains only in-frame clones and omits some. This table holds 350,000 to 450,000 clones, around 92% found once. Treatment given: 19 received Ad26.COV2.S at low or high dose, single or two shots; about five received placebo; per-sample allocation not given. Samples came from day 63 after the first vaccine or placebo injection. This TCR came from a person between 18 and 65 years old who received the Ad26.COV2.S COVID-19 vaccine or a placebo. This specimen was peripheral blood, taken in a trial of Ad26.COV2.S vaccine versus placebo. The rearrangement uses TRBV6-2 or TRBV6-3 and TRBJ2-1, with D perhaps assigned TRBD1 or TRBD2 (7 bases each). The CDR3 protein is CASSWGGTANEQFF. The CDR3 region has the DNA TGTGCCAGCAGCTGGGGGGGGACAGCCAATGAGCAGTTCTTC.